The present T cell receptor beta chain was sequenced within a study of cytomegalovirus exposure and HLA in healthy donors. Study overall: An earlier analysis found some 100 million unique TCR beta sequences from 150 million to 200 million T cells.

PCR amplification relied on 60 Vbeta primers (plus 13 Jbeta primers). In the original analysis: An analysis that came later counted 80 million or so unique TCR beta chains, approximately 12 million shared. Sequencing was performed with immunoSEQ multiplex PCR; in TCRdb, only in-frame clones are kept and a portion is missing. Clone size and the V and J calls come from that table; the DNA yielded D and trimming. The repertoire has fewer than 90,000 clones, approximately 79% of them found once; the top ten carry approximately 6%. Germline V gene sequence: CDR1 MDHEN, CDR2 SYDVKM. V lost 3 bases and J lost 0, with 14 bases in between. This CDR3 contains 16 residues.

The sequenced material came from PBMCs. V usage is TRBV28 and J usage is TRBJ1-1; D possibly corresponds to TRBD1 (5 bases). This TCR was sampled from a female donor in good health and CMV-seronegative. CDR3 loop: CASSLGQGWMNTEAFF. The CDR3 DNA reads as TGTGCCAGCAGTTTGGGGCAGGGATGGATGAACACTGAAGCTTTCTTT.